These 8 T cell receptor beta chains were sequenced from one sample in a study of tumor-infiltrating lymphocytes in primary liver carcinoma. Scientists recovered RNA and DNA together from about 21-30 mg of unsorted bulk tissue. cDNA specific to TCR beta was made from 500 to 650 ng of total RNA, with a constant-region primer employed for priming. Libraries for TCR beta were built through three nested multiplex PCR rounds, which together made up a slightly modified ARM-PCR procedure. In the first two PCR rounds, TRBV1-TRBV30 forward primers were paired with a C-beta reverse primer, and each round lasted approximately 9 cycles. A single record per CDR3 protein comes from TCRdb applying MiXCR to the multiplex PCR reads. The sample has 100,000 to 150,000 distinct CDR3 sequences, under 65% seen once. Sequenced input: liver tumor tissue from sampling region 3. Noted subset: tumor region T3, left-lateral pole. The receptor source for this set is a woman in her sixties with primary liver carcinoma and hepatitis B virus infection.

This clonotype was found a few times. This sequence joins TRBV5-4 and TRBJ2-3; TRBD2 matches at 8 bases. Germline values: CDR1 SGHNT, CDR2 YYREEE (reference sequence). The CDR3 is 14 residues long. V shed 1 base, J shed 10 bases, and the junction held 8 bases outside the gene matches. CDR3 bases: TGTGCCAGCAGCTTGTTGGATAGCGGGGCAGCGCAGTATTTT. This sequence encodes CASSLLDSGAAQYF.

Points on this clonotype: Just one base apart from a much larger clone, this may be a read error. This rearrangement joins TRBV12-3 or TRBV12-4 to TRBJ2-1, with a tentative D call TRBD2 (5 bases). The CDR3 totals 13 residues. The CDR3 nucleotides are TGTGCCAGCAATTTAGCGAGGGCTAGCTTTAAGTTCTTC. It is translated as CASNLARASFKFF.

For this clonotype: At one of its ends the junction is not consistent with the germline gene, which may arise from a read error. The V gene is TRBV29-1, the J gene TRBJ2-7; 9 bases fit TRBD1. CDR1 is SQVTM and CDR2 is ANQGSEA in the germline V gene. The CDR3 runs to 14 residues. DNA of the CDR3: TGTAGCGTTGAATCCGGACAGGGGAGGTACGAGAAGTACTTC. As protein: CSVESGQGRYEKYF.

As regards this clonotype: Mismatch with germline at one junction end may stem from a read error. This rearrangement joins TRBV7-8 to TRBJ1-1; D unclear. CDR3 length: 16 residues. Germline V gives CDR1 SGHVS, CDR2 FQNEAQ. Written as DNA, the CDR3 is TGTGCCAACAGCATTTTGGGAGGGAACCTGAACACTGAAGCTTTCTTT. Its translation is CANSILGGNLNTEAFF.

The chain joins TRBV2 to TRBJ1-6, with TRBD1 as a possible D gene (5 bases). Germline CDR1 is SNHLY and CDR2 is FYNNEI. V dropped 1 base and J dropped 7 bases, with 11 bases sitting between them. CDR3 length equals 15 residues. CDR3 residues: CASSEEGQRNSPLHF. DNA of the CDR3: TGTGCCAGCAGTGAAGAGGGGCAGAGGAATTCACCCCTCCACTTT. Complete variable domain (other parts from reference TRBV2 and TRBJ1-6): EPEVTQTPSHQVTQMGQEVILRCVPISNHLYFYWYRQILGQKVEFLVSFYNNEISEKSEIFDDQFSVERPDGSNFTLKIRSTKLEDSAMYFCASSEEGQRNSPLHFGNGTRLTVT.

By frequency in the sample, this clonotype is medium-sized. This chain connects TRBV11-2 to TRBJ1-2; 8 positions match TRBD1. CDR3 size: 13 residues. Germline assignment: CDR1 SGHAT and CDR2 FQNNGV. Trimming at V came to 6 bases and at J to 7 bases, leaving 7 bases not matched to a gene. This CDR3 is CASSASDRGGYTF. DNA of the CDR3: TGTGCCAGCAGTGCATCCGACAGGGGTGGCTACACCTTC.

The V gene is TRBV7-3, the J gene TRBJ2-3, with D unclear. The CDR3 has 13 amino acids. V was shortened by 0 bases and J by 2 bases, with 3 bases between the two germline ends. Per germline, CDR1 SGHTA and CDR2 FQGTGA. CDR3: CASSLTYTDTQYF. CDR3 bases: TGTGCCAGCAGCTTAACGTACACAGATACGCAGTATTTT. Together with reference TRBV7-3 and TRBJ2-3, the CDR3 gives the full variable domain: GAGVSQTPSNKVTEKGKYVELRCDPISGHTALYWYRQSLGQGPEFLIYFQGTGAADDSGLPNDRFFAVRPEGSVSTLKIQRTERGDSAVYLCASSLTYTDTQYFGPGTRLTVL.

This clonotype was observed many times. This chain connects TRBV24-1 to TRBJ1-2; D gene uncertain. Germline assignment: CDR1 KGHDR and CDR2 SFDVKD. Trimming left V 2 bases short and J 2 bases short, with 8 bases between. This CDR3 is built from 14 residues. CDR3 residues: CATSDSLGNYGYTF. For the CDR3, the DNA is TGTGCCACCAGTGATTCCTTAGGCAACTATGGCTACACCTTC.